This is a list of T cell receptor beta chains from one sample in a study of CD8+ T cells in alopecia areata. The data were produced by immunoSEQ multiplex PCR, yet TCRdb's version contains in-frame clones alone and is incomplete. The profile covers 150,000 to 200,000 clones, with 67% appearing a single time and 9.5% to 12% taken by the ten largest. Sequences were derived from CD8+ T cells sorted from blood, sampled at week 0. These receptor sequences come from a human donor with alopecia areata. CDR3s include the opening cysteine and the closing phenylalanine or tryptophan. D genes are given only for firm matches. Not every row has a clone size; where given, it reads once, few, many or a size class.

j_call,v_call,d_call,clone_size,cdr3_aa
TRBJ1-1,TRBV28,NA,few,CASSLSWRDTEAFF
TRBJ2-7,TRBV27,NA,NA,CASSFGRENYEQYF
TRBJ1-1,TRBV27,NA,NA,CASRTGNTEAFF
TRBJ2-7,TRBV25-1,NA,NA,CASSERDSSSYEQYF
TRBJ1-5,TRBV2,NA,NA,CASSGTGTGQPQHF
TRBJ1-4,TRBV5-1,NA,few,CASSLDPEEKLFF
TRBJ2-7,TRBV6-1,TRBD1,NA,CASSEWRQGVYEQYF
TRBJ2-3,TRBV6-5,NA,NA,CASSYGYNTDTQYF
TRBJ2-6,TRBV27,NA,NA,CASRLGVSGANVLTF
TRBJ2-7,TRBV29-1,NA,NA,CSERQTYEQYF
TRBJ2-7,TRBV6-6,NA,NA,CASSYSLSRGENEQYF
TRBJ2-6,TRBV4-1,NA,NA,CASSQEGALLSGANVLTF
TRBJ2-5,TRBV29-1,TRBD2,NA,CSVTTAGGQETQYF
TRBJ1-5,TRBV14,NA,few,CASSQVMRTDNQPQHF
TRBJ2-2,TRBV13,NA,NA,CASSLGGLTGELFF
TRBJ2-4,TRBV11-3,NA,few,CASSLMASLDIQYF
TRBJ1-1,TRBV29-1,NA,few,CSVEAGDTEAFF
TRBJ2-2,TRBV2,TRBD2,NA,CASGLSLAGDTGELFF
TRBJ1-2,TRBV27,TRBD1,NA,CASSPSTGSYGYTF
TRBJ2-7,TRBV29-1,NA,NA,CSVEAPERYEQYF
TRBJ1-2,TRBV27,TRBD1,NA,CASSLSYGTVYGYTF
TRBJ1-6,TRBV4-3,NA,few,CASSQVREDPYSPLHF
TRBJ2-7,TRBV27,NA,NA,CASKGGPGAYEQYF
TRBJ1-4,TRBV5-6,NA,NA,CASTDTSTNEKLFF
TRBJ1-4,TRBV6-5,NA,NA,CASGFGEKLFF
TRBJ2-1,TRBV11-2,NA,NA,CASSLWGGPYNEQFF
TRBJ1-1,TRBV20-1,NA,NA,CSAILNTEAFF
TRBJ2-3,TRBV27,NA,NA,CATQTDVGADTQYF
TRBJ2-7,TRBV6-6,TRBD1,NA,CASSYYRGLRYEQYF
TRBJ2-7,TRBV29-1,NA,NA,CSVELGTTYEQYF
TRBJ1-5,TRBV19,NA,NA,CASTPLQVSNQPQHF
TRBJ2-5,TRBV6-6,TRBD2,few,CASRGLVQETQYF
TRBJ1-2,TRBV19,NA,once,CASSMKGSLPISGYTF
TRBJ1-1,TRBV11-3,NA,NA,CASSLAGLNTEAFF
TRBJ2-3,TRBV4-1,NA,NA,CASSQGEGGTDTQYF
TRBJ2-5,TRBV7-7,NA,NA,CASSLAPGQETQYF
TRBJ1-4,TRBV7-9,TRBD1,NA,CASSPPGQGTTNEKLFF
TRBJ1-1,TRBV30,NA,once,CAWRSGVGEAFF
TRBJ2-1,TRBV29-1,NA,NA,CSVEDREDREQFF
TRBJ2-3,TRBV6-5,NA,few,CASCGGRADTQYF
TRBJ2-7,TRBV27,NA,NA,CASSLLGTPYEQYF
TRBJ2-7,TRBV7-9,NA,NA,CASSPTQGPSYEQYF
TRBJ2-7,TRBV27,NA,NA,CASSFTDRQRYEQYF
TRBJ2-3,TRBV14,NA,NA,CASSQDWGTDTQYF
TRBJ1-2,TRBV29-1,NA,NA,CSVVVPTDTF
TRBJ2-7,TRBV2,NA,NA,CASRTTYEQYF